This T cell receptor beta chain was found in a study of T cell repertoires in ileal Crohn's disease. At the level of the study: Thiopurines (around 11) or anti-TNF agents (around 17) were given postoperatively to about half.

Details on this clone: Its antigen is not known.

Germline assignment: CDR1 GTSNPN and CDR2 SVGIG (reference sequence). The ends were cut back, 1 base at V and 7 bases at J, with 8 bases in the middle. This CDR3 comprises 13 residues. The study's findings and limits: Endoscopic recurrence occurred in every patient whose clonality exceeded 26.8%. High-frequency clones were more common in sorted CD8 than CD4 cells.

Clones were read by immunoSEQ multiplex PCR, and TCRdb kept only the in-frame ones, dropping some. Among about 3,800 clones listed, around 85% were seen once. This TCR was recovered from an adult with Crohn's disease. The V gene is TRBV30, the J gene TRBJ1-6; D unresolved. Material: ileal tissue. DNA of the CDR3: TGTGCCTGGAGTGAAGTGGAGAATTCACCCCTCCACTTT. Protein product: CAWSEVENSPLHF.